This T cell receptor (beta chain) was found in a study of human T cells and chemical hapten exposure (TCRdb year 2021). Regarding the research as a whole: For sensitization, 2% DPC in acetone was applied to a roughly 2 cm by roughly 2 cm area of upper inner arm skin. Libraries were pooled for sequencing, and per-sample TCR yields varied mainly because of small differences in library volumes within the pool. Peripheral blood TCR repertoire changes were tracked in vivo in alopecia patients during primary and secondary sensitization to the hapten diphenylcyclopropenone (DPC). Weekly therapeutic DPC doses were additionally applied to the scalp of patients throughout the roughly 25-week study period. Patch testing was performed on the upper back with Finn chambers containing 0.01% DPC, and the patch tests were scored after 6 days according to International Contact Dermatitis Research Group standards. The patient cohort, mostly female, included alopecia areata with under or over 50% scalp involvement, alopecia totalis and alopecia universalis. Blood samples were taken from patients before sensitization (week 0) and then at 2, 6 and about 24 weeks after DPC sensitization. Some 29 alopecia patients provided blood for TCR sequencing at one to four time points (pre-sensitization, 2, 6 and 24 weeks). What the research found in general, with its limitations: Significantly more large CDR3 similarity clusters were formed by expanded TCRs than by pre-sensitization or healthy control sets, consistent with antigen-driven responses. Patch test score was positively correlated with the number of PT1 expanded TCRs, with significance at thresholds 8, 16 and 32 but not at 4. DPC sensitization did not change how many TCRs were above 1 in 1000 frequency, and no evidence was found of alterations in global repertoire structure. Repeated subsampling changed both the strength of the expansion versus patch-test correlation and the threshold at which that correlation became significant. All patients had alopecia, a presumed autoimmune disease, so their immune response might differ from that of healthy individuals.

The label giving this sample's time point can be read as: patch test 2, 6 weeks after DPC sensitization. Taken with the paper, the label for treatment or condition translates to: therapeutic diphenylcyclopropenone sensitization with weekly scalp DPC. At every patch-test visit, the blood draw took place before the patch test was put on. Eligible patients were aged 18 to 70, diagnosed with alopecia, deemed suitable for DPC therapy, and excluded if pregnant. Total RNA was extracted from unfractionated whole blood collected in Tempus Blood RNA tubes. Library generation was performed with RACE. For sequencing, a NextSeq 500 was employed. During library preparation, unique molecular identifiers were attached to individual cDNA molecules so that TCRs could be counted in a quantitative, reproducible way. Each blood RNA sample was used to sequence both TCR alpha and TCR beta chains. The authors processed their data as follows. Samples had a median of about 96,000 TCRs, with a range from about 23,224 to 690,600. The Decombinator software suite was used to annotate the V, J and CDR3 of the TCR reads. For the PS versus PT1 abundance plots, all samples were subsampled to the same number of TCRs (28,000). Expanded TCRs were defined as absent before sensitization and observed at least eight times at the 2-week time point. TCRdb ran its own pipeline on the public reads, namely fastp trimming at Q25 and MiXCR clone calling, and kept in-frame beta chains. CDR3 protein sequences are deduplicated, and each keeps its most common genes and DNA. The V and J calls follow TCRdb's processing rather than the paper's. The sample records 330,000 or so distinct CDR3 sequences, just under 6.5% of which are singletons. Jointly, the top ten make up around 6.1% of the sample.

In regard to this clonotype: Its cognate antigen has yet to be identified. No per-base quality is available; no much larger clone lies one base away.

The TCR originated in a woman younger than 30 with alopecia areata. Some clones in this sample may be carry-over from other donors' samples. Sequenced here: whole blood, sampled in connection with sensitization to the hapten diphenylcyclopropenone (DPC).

The DNA sequence is as follows: TGTGCCAGCAGCCCGGGAATGGAAAACGAGCAGTACTTC. Its protein is CASSPGMENEQYF. The chain is made from TRBV12-3 or TRBV12-4 and TRBJ2-7, with TRBD2 as a weak D call on 5 bases. The CDR3, cysteine through phenylalanine, is 13 amino acids long. The DNA shown is the 39-base CDR3, in frame from base 1. V loses 6 bases, J loses 5 bases, and the germline ends lie 14 bases apart.